This is a list of T cell receptor beta chains from one sample in a study of cytotoxic CD8 clonotypes in ibrutinib-treated CLL. Clones were read by immunoSEQ multiplex PCR, and TCRdb kept only the in-frame ones, dropping some. There are roughly 330,000 clones in the sample; 67% occur only once, and around 6.5% lies in the top ten. This material consisted of PBMCs, taken after 36 months of ibrutinib treatment. These receptors all stem from a human donor with chronic lymphocytic leukemia. CDR3s include the opening cysteine and the closing phenylalanine or tryptophan. A D gene is named only where the DNA matches it firmly. Not every row has a clone size; where given, it reads once, few, many or a size class.

>TRBV7-3|few|TRBD2|TRBJ2-1
CASSRGISGRRDNEQFF
TGTGCCAGCAGCCGCGGAATCAGCGGGAGGCGGGACAATGAGCAGTTCTTC
>TRBV6-5|-|-|TRBJ2-7
CASSYAANGRQYF
TGTGCCAGCAGTTACGCGGCCAACGGAAGGCAGTACTTC
>TRBV10-2|-|-|TRBJ2-2
CASSVENGELFF
TGCGCCAGCAGTGTTGAAAACGGGGAGCTGTTTTTT
>TRBV2|-|TRBD1|TRBJ1-4
CASSEGRQGEKLFF
TGTGCCAGCAGTGAGGGGAGACAGGGGGAAAAACTGTTTTTT
>TRBV10-3|-|-|TRBJ2-7
CAISERAATYEQYF
TGTGCCATCAGTGAGAGGGCAGCTACCTACGAGCAGTACTTC
>TRBV30|-|-|TRBJ1-1
CAARLGTNTEAFF
TGTGCCGCCCGCCTCGGGACCAACACTGAAGCTTTCTTT
>TRBV5-4|once|TRBD1|TRBJ2-5
CASTSWAGGPETQYF
TGTGCCAGCACCTCCTGGGCAGGGGGCCCGGAGACCCAGTACTTC
>TRBV11-2|-|TRBD2|TRBJ2-1
CASSLDQASGSYNEQFF
TGTGCCAGCAGCTTAGATCAGGCTAGCGGCTCCTACAATGAGCAGTTCTTC
>TRBV11-2|-|-|TRBJ1-4
CASSLDLVREKLFF
TGTGCCAGCAGCTTAGATCTGGTTCGGGAAAAACTGTTTTTT
>TRBV4-1|-|TRBD1|TRBJ1-2
CASSHARTGGLEGYTF
TGCGCCAGCAGCCACGCCCGGACAGGGGGACTAGAAGGCTACACCTTC
>TRBV10-3|many|-|TRBJ1-2
CAISESGDGYTF
TGTGCCATCAGTGAGTCAGGGGATGGCTACACCTTC
>TRBV6-5|-|TRBD1|TRBJ1-1
CASSSRDRGNTEAFF
TGTGCCAGCAGTTCTCGGGACAGGGGTAACACTGAAGCTTTCTTT
>TRBV19|-|-|TRBJ2-7
CASSGAAEYEQYF
TGTGCCAGTAGTGGGGCCGCCGAGTACGAGCAGTACTTC
>TRBV29-1|-|TRBD2|TRBJ2-1
CSVGRAGVINEQFF
TGCAGCGTTGGTAGAGCGGGGGTTATCAATGAGCAGTTCTTC
>TRBV28|few|-|TRBJ2-7
CASSLQDYEQYF
TGTGCCAGCAGTTTACAGGACTACGAGCAGTACTTC
>TRBV10-2|-|-|TRBJ1-2
CASISPSNYGYTF
TGCGCCAGCATTAGTCCCTCTAACTATGGCTACACCTTC
>TRBV6-5|once|TRBD1|TRBJ1-1
CASSYSTGDNTEAFF
TGTGCCAGCAGTTACTCAACAGGGGACAACACTGAAGCTTTCTTT
>TRBV29-1|few|-|TRBJ2-5
CSVESNPTETQYF
TGCAGCGTTGAATCGAATCCGACGGAGACCCAGTACTTC
>TRBV7-2|-|TRBD2|TRBJ2-4
CASSLAGGIIQYF
TGTGCCAGCAGTCTAGCGGGAGGTATCATTCAGTACTTC
>TRBV28|once|TRBD1|TRBJ2-3
CASSLRTGQGEYF
TGTGCCAGCAGCCTCCGGACGGGACAGGGCGAGTATTTT